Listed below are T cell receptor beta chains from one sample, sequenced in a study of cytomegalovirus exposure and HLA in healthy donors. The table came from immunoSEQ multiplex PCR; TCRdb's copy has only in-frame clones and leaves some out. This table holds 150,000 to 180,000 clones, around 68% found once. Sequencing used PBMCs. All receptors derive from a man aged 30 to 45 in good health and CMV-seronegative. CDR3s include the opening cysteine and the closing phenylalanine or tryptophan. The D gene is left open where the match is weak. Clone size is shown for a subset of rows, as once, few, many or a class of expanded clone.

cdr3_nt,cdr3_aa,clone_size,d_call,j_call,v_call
TGTGCCAGCAGCCCAGGAGGGACAGGGGGGTACGAGCAGTACTTC,CASSPGGTGGYEQYF,NA,TRBD1,TRBJ2-7,TRBV5-6
TGTGCCAGGGCAGGGAACACCGGGGAGCTGTTTTTT,CARAGNTGELFF,once,NA,TRBJ2-2,TRBV21-1
TGTGCCAGCAGCTCCGGGACAGGGGTTTCACCCCTCCACTTT,CASSSGTGVSPLHF,NA,TRBD1,TRBJ1-6,TRBV7-3
TGCAGCGGCAAAGGGGGGGCATCGACTGAAGCTTTCTTT,CSGKGGASTEAFF,NA,NA,TRBJ1-1,TRBV29-1
TGTGCCAGCAGCTCCTACACGAGGACTGAAGCTTTCTTT,CASSSYTRTEAFF,NA,NA,TRBJ1-1,TRBV7-9
TGTGCCAGCAGTTTATCAGGGACAGGGAAGAATCAGCCCCAGCATTTT,CASSLSGTGKNQPQHF,NA,TRBD1,TRBJ1-5,TRBV28
TGTGCCAGCAGCTTCTCAGGATCCGGGGAGCTGTTTTTT,CASSFSGSGELFF,NA,NA,TRBJ2-2,TRBV7-6
TGTGCCAGCAGCCCCGTTGGGGCCAACGTCCTGACTTTC,CASSPVGANVLTF,few,NA,TRBJ2-6,TRBV7-6
TGTGCCAGCAGCCGAAAGGGGGAGAACACTGAAGCTTTCTTT,CASSRKGENTEAFF,NA,NA,TRBJ1-1,TRBV11-1
TGTGCCAGCAGCTTAGCTCTTTCATTGGTACAGGGGAACACCATATATTTT,CASSLALSLVQGNTIYF,NA,TRBD1,TRBJ1-3,TRBV7-9
TGTGCCAGCACAGGGGGTAGTGAGAATTCACCCCTCCACTTT,CASTGGSENSPLHF,NA,TRBD1,TRBJ1-6,TRBV6-5
TGTGCCAGCAGCCCGGGAGGGGAGTATGGCTACACCTTC,CASSPGGEYGYTF,NA,NA,TRBJ1-2,TRBV27
TGTGCCAGTAGTACACAGGGGGCAAACACTGAAGCTTTCTTT,CASSTQGANTEAFF,NA,TRBD1,TRBJ1-1,TRBV19
TGTGCCAGCAGTTTATCCCTAGCGGGGAGGCGAGATACGCAGTATTTT,CASSLSLAGRRDTQYF,NA,TRBD2,TRBJ2-3,TRBV28
TGTGTCAGAAGCTTAGATCTCGGGGGTTTCTACAATGAGCAGTTCTTC,CVRSLDLGGFYNEQFF,NA,NA,TRBJ2-1,TRBV7-5
TGTGCCATCAGTCCGGGCAACAGGGAAGAAGGCTACACCTTC,CAISPGNREEGYTF,NA,NA,TRBJ1-2,TRBV10-3
TGTGCCAGCAGTTTGAGCGGGGGACCATACAATGAGCAGTTCTTC,CASSLSGGPYNEQFF,few,TRBD2,TRBJ2-1,TRBV9
TGTGCCACCAGCAGAGCCGTTAGCAATCAGCCCCAGCATTTT,CATSRAVSNQPQHF,NA,NA,TRBJ1-5,TRBV15
TGTGCCAGCAGTGCGGACAGCCCATGGGAGACCCAGTACTTC,CASSADSPWETQYF,NA,NA,TRBJ2-5,TRBV6-5
TGCGCCAGCAGCCTCGGACAGGGAAACACCGGGGAGCTGTTTTTT,CASSLGQGNTGELFF,NA,TRBD1,TRBJ2-2,TRBV5-1
TGCGCCAGCAGCCCCCGGGGGGACGGAAACACCATATATTTT,CASSPRGDGNTIYF,NA,NA,TRBJ1-3,TRBV5-1
TGTGCCAGCAGCCCAGGGTACTATGGCTACACCTTC,CASSPGYYGYTF,NA,NA,TRBJ1-2,TRBV7-9
TGTGCCAGCTCAGGGAGGCGGGTGAACACTGAAGCTTTCTTT,CASSGRRVNTEAFF,NA,NA,TRBJ1-1,TRBV18
TGTGCCAGCAGTTACTCGAGATCAGGGCTGAGCACTGAAGCTTTCTTT,CASSYSRSGLSTEAFF,NA,NA,TRBJ1-1,TRBV6-5
TGTGCCAGCAGCTTGGGGGGACCACAGGCATACACTGAAGCTTTCTTT,CASSLGGPQAYTEAFF,once,NA,TRBJ1-1,TRBV7-8
TGTGCCAGCAGTTACTCGGCGGGTTGGAGCTATGGCTACACCTTC,CASSYSAGWSYGYTF,NA,NA,TRBJ1-2,TRBV6-6
TGTGCCAGTACGTTACAAGGGGCGAACACTGAAGCTTTCTTT,CASTLQGANTEAFF,NA,NA,TRBJ1-1,TRBV19
TGTGCCAGCAGCAATGGGACTCTTAGCTCCTACGAGCAGTACTTC,CASSNGTLSSYEQYF,NA,NA,TRBJ2-7,TRBV5-7
TGTGCCAGCAGTCTACGGACTAGCGGGGGGTCCCCCTTTAACACCGGGGAGCTGTTTTTT,CASSLRTSGGSPFNTGELFF,NA,TRBD2,TRBJ2-2,TRBV27
TGTGCCAGCACGCTAAGAACTAGCGGTTCGTGGGAGCAGTACTTC,CASTLRTSGSWEQYF,NA,TRBD2,TRBJ2-7,TRBV2
TGTGCCACCAGCAGGCTTATGGTCACTGGAGATACGCAGTATTTT,CATSRLMVTGDTQYF,NA,NA,TRBJ2-3,TRBV15
TGTGCCAGCAGTTACGAGTACCAAGAGACCCAGTACTTC,CASSYEYQETQYF,NA,NA,TRBJ2-5,TRBV27
TGTGCCAGCAGTGCCTTGACAGGGATGGGCACAGATACGCAGTATTTT,CASSALTGMGTDTQYF,NA,TRBD1,TRBJ2-3,TRBV2
TGTGCCAGCAGCCTCGGAACAGGGTACAGCTCCTACAATGAGCAGTTCTTC,CASSLGTGYSSYNEQFF,NA,NA,TRBJ2-1,TRBV7-6
TGTGCCAGCAGCTTGTACGGGACTGGAAACACCATATATTTT,CASSLYGTGNTIYF,NA,NA,TRBJ1-3,TRBV5-4
TGTGCCAGTAGTGCCAGAGATACGCAGTATTTT,CASSARDTQYF,NA,NA,TRBJ2-3,TRBV19
TGTGCCAGCAGCTTAGCGTCAGGGGGCAGTGAAAAACTGTTTTTT,CASSLASGGSEKLFF,NA,TRBD1,TRBJ1-4,TRBV7-2
TGTGCCGCCCGGACAGGGGGTTACGAGCAGTACTTC,CAARTGGYEQYF,NA,TRBD1,TRBJ2-7,TRBV6-1
TGCGCCAGCAGCTTGGCCGGGTACACAACAAACACCGGGGAGCTGTTTTTT,CASSLAGYTTNTGELFF,NA,NA,TRBJ2-2,TRBV5-1
TGTGCCAGCAGCCTTCCACTACAGGGGAGCTCCTACAATGAGCAGTTCTTC,CASSLPLQGSSYNEQFF,once,TRBD1,TRBJ2-1,TRBV7-9
TGTGCCAGCAGCGTAGGTGGGGCCGAACAAGGGGAGCAGTACTTC,CASSVGGAEQGEQYF,NA,NA,TRBJ2-7,TRBV9
TGTGCCAGCAGCCGCGTGATGGCGGGGGTCAAAAATGAGCAGTTCTTC,CASSRVMAGVKNEQFF,NA,TRBD2,TRBJ2-1,TRBV7-9
TGCGCCAGCAACCCGAGGCCGGGGAGCTCCTACGAGCAGTACTTC,CASNPRPGSSYEQYF,NA,NA,TRBJ2-7,TRBV5-1
TGTGCCAGCAGCGTAACTTCGACAGGTGGAGGCACTGAAGCTTTCTTT,CASSVTSTGGGTEAFF,NA,NA,TRBJ1-1,TRBV9
TGCGCCAGCAGCTTGGGACAATCTCAAGAGACCCAGTACTTC,CASSLGQSQETQYF,few,NA,TRBJ2-5,TRBV5-1
TGCGCCAGCAGCCCGCGGGGTAATGAAAAACTGTTTTTT,CASSPRGNEKLFF,NA,NA,TRBJ1-4,TRBV5-1
TGTGCCATCAGCCTACTGGGGGCTATGGGGAACACTGAAGCTTTCTTT,CAISLLGAMGNTEAFF,NA,NA,TRBJ1-1,TRBV10-3
TGTGCCAGCAGCCTTGTAGGGGGCACAGATACGCAGTATTTT,CASSLVGGTDTQYF,NA,NA,TRBJ2-3,TRBV7-3
TGTGCCAGCAGCTTAGAGCTCAGTTGGACAGGGCGGTACACCGGGGAGCTGTTTTTT,CASSLELSWTGRYTGELFF,NA,TRBD1,TRBJ2-2,TRBV11-2
TGCGCCAGCAGACAGGGGATGGCGTACGAGCAGTACTTC,CASRQGMAYEQYF,NA,TRBD1,TRBJ2-7,TRBV5-1
TGTGCCAGCAGCTTTTCCTCTTCGGCTAACTATGGCTACACCTTC,CASSFSSSANYGYTF,once,NA,TRBJ1-2,TRBV11-2
TGTGCCAGCAGTTCCCCAGGGTATGGCTACACCTTC,CASSSPGYGYTF,NA,NA,TRBJ1-2,TRBV27
TGTGCCAGTACCAGGGGCGGCAGCACAGATACGCAGTATTTT,CASTRGGSTDTQYF,NA,NA,TRBJ2-3,TRBV19
TGTGCCAGCAGTGAGCCTACCGCGGGGCCTTACAATGAGCAGTTCTTC,CASSEPTAGPYNEQFF,NA,NA,TRBJ2-1,TRBV25-1
TGCGCCAGCAGTGAGTCTGGTGAGGGACAGGCCTACTCCTACGAGCAGTACTTC,CASSESGEGQAYSYEQYF,NA,TRBD1,TRBJ2-7,TRBV10-1
TGTGCCAGCTCACCACTCCCCAATACTTACGAGCAGTACTTC,CASSPLPNTYEQYF,NA,NA,TRBJ2-7,TRBV18
TGTGCCTGGAAAGGGGGCGAGTCTTATGGGAACACTGAAGCTTTCTTT,CAWKGGESYGNTEAFF,few,TRBD1,TRBJ1-1,TRBV30
TGTGCCAGCAGCTGGGACATCGACACCGGGGAGCTGTTTTTT,CASSWDIDTGELFF,NA,NA,TRBJ2-2,TRBV7-9
TGTGCCAGCAGCCTTAGCGGGGGAGGGTTCAGTGAGCAGTTCTTC,CASSLSGGGFSEQFF,many,TRBD2,TRBJ2-1,TRBV5-4